Each of the 3 T cell receptor beta chains below was sequenced from the same sample in a study of cytotoxic CD8 clonotypes in ibrutinib-treated CLL. Assay: immunoSEQ multiplex PCR; the TCRdb copy retains only in-frame clones and omits some. The sample holds some 81,000 clones, 70% to 80% seen once. The material was PBMCs, obtained after 12 months of ibrutinib treatment. These receptors came from a human donor with chronic lymphocytic leukemia.

The rearrangement links TRBV9 to TRBJ2-2, with D perhaps TRBD1 (5 bases). CDR3 size: 15 residues. CDR1 and CDR2 (germline): SGDLS, YYNGEE. V lost 4 bases and J 4 bases, leaving 14 bases between the germline ends. CDR3 bases: TGTGCCAGCAGCCTCCCAGGGAAGGGCACCGGGGAGCTGTTTTTT. Protein sequence: CASSLPGKGTGELFF.

This clone occurred a few times. The chain combines TRBV7-3 with TRBJ2-3; D possibly corresponds to TRBD2 (5 bases). Germline CDR1 is SGHTA and CDR2 is FQGTGA. The CDR3 runs to 14 residues. The V end was cut by 3 bases, the J end by 6 bases, with 13 bases between. CDR3 in amino acids: CASSLDGSGDTQYF. The CDR3 DNA reads TGTGCCAGCAGCTTGGACGGTTCGGGGGATACGCAGTATTTT.

CDR3 coding DNA: TGTGCCAGTAGTATAGACGTGCGGACTAGCGGGGACCAAGAGACCCAGTACTTC. This sequence encodes CASSIDVRTSGDQETQYF. The chain recombines TRBV19 with TRBJ2-5; 12 bases agree with TRBD2. The germline gives CDR1 LNHDA, CDR2 SQIVND (reference sequence). The junction had 5 bases not matched to a gene; V was cut back by 0 bases and J by 0 bases. CDR3 length: 18 amino acids. Supplemented by reference TRBV19 and TRBJ2-5, the full variable domain reads DGGITQSPKYLFRKEGQNVTLSCEQNLNHDAMYWYRQDPGQGLRLIYYSQIVNDFQKGDIAEGYSVSREKKESFPLTVTSAQKNPTAFYLCASSIDVRTSGDQETQYFGPGTRLLVL.